This TCR beta chain emerged from a study of blood T cell repertoires in COVID-19. In the study overall: Samples representing acute and convalescent COVID-19 were sourced from the United States, Italy and Spain.

V lost 4 bases to trimming and J lost 4 bases; unmatched junction nucleotides: 10. Germline-derived CDR1 and CDR2 are MRHNA and SNTAGT. This CDR3 has 16 amino acids. In the authors' workflow: It was from reference gene primer amplification that nucleated cell counts were estimated. Some clones are missing from TCRdb's copy, which holds only in-frame ones; the method was immunoSEQ multiplex PCR. The V and J calls and clone size come from that table; D and trimming were worked out from the DNA. The sample lists tens of thousands of clones; around 88% were seen once. The TCR comes from a man between 60 and 70 years old with acute or convalescent COVID-19. The sample taken for sequencing was peripheral blood. The J gene is TRBJ1-2, the V gene TRBV6-4, with 9 bases matching TRBD1. The chain's CDR3 is CASSVFRDRVFYGYTF. Here the CDR3 DNA reads TGTGCCAGCAGTGTATTCCGGGACAGGGTTTTCTATGGCTACACCTTC.